These T cell receptor beta chains were read from a single sample in a study of technical replicates of blood from several donors. Only in-frame clones appear in the TCRdb table, and some are missing; sequencing was by immunoSEQ multiplex PCR. The profile shows tens of thousands of clones, roughly 92% of them singletons. Material for sequencing was T cells isolated from PBMCs. Receptors were obtained from a human donor in good health. CDR3s include the opening cysteine and the closing phenylalanine or tryptophan. A D gene is named only where the DNA matches it firmly. Some rows mark clone size as missing; the rest say once, few, many or name a class of expanded clone.

d_gene: TRBD2
abundance: .
j_gene: TRBJ2-7
v_gene: TRBV5-4
CDR3nt: TGTGCCAGCAGCTTCGGTAGCGGGAGCCCCTACGAGCAGTACTTC
CDR3aa: CASSFGSGSPYEQYF

d_gene: .
abundance: .
j_gene: TRBJ1-3
v_gene: TRBV6-1
CDR3nt: TGTGCCACCCATCGAAACACCATATATTTT
CDR3aa: CATHRNTIYF

d_gene: .
abundance: .
j_gene: TRBJ2-1
v_gene: TRBV2
CDR3nt: TGTGCCAGCGGCTTAGGTAGAGGGTCTAACAATGAGCAGTTCTTC
CDR3aa: CASGLGRGSNNEQFF

d_gene: TRBD2
abundance: .
j_gene: TRBJ2-1
v_gene: TRBV2
CDR3nt: TGTGCCAGCGTAGGACTAGCGCACAATGAGCAGTTCTTC
CDR3aa: CASVGLAHNEQFF

d_gene: TRBD1
abundance: .
j_gene: TRBJ2-7
v_gene: TRBV13
CDR3nt: TGTGCCAGCAGCGGCGACAGGGGAGGCTACGAGCAGTACTTC
CDR3aa: CASSGDRGGYEQYF

d_gene: TRBD2
abundance: .
j_gene: TRBJ2-1
v_gene: TRBV19
CDR3nt: TGTGCCAGTAGTAGACTAGCGGGAGGGGGTAATGAGCAGTTCTTC
CDR3aa: CASSRLAGGGNEQFF

d_gene: .
abundance: .
j_gene: TRBJ2-2
v_gene: TRBV19
CDR3nt: TGTGCCAGTAGTATCCACAAAAAAAACACCGGGGAGCTGTTTTTT
CDR3aa: CASSIHKKNTGELFF

d_gene: TRBD2
abundance: .
j_gene: TRBJ2-1
v_gene: TRBV27
CDR3nt: TGTGCCAGCAGTTTTTTAGGGCGGGAGGGCCCGTACAATGAGCAGTTCTTC
CDR3aa: CASSFLGREGPYNEQFF

d_gene: TRBD2
abundance: .
j_gene: TRBJ2-2
v_gene: TRBV27
CDR3nt: TGTGCCAGCCGGCGGGGGGGGGCCGGGGAGCTGTTTTTT
CDR3aa: CASRRGGAGELFF

d_gene: .
abundance: .
j_gene: TRBJ1-3
v_gene: TRBV27
CDR3nt: TGTGCCAGCAGTTTAGCCAGGGTGGGAAACACCATATATTTT
CDR3aa: CASSLARVGNTIYF

d_gene: TRBD2
abundance: .
j_gene: TRBJ2-7
v_gene: TRBV6-6
CDR3nt: TGTGCCAGCAGTCTTCTAGCGGGAGGGCTTTACGAGCAGTACTTC
CDR3aa: CASSLLAGGLYEQYF

d_gene: .
abundance: medium-sized
j_gene: TRBJ1-5
v_gene: TRBV19
CDR3nt: TGTGCCAGTAGTATAGGGAGGAGTAACAATCAGCCCCAGCATTTT
CDR3aa: CASSIGRSNNQPQHF

d_gene: TRBD1
abundance: .
j_gene: TRBJ2-4
v_gene: TRBV19
CDR3nt: TGTGCCAGTAGTCCACAAACAGGGGATAGAAACATTCAGTACTTC
CDR3aa: CASSPQTGDRNIQYF

d_gene: .
abundance: once
j_gene: TRBJ1-1
v_gene: TRBV2
CDR3nt: TGTGCCAGCAGCGCCGGGTTCAGGGGCACTGAAGCTTTCTTT
CDR3aa: CASSAGFRGTEAFF

d_gene: TRBD2
abundance: .
j_gene: TRBJ2-1
v_gene: TRBV14
CDR3nt: TGTGCCAGCAGCCGGGCGGGAGGCGATGAGCAGTTCTTC
CDR3aa: CASSRAGGDEQFF

d_gene: .
abundance: .
j_gene: TRBJ1-4
v_gene: TRBV11-3
CDR3nt: TGTGCCAGCAGCGCCCCCGGGATTGAAAAACTGTTTTTT
CDR3aa: CASSAPGIEKLFF